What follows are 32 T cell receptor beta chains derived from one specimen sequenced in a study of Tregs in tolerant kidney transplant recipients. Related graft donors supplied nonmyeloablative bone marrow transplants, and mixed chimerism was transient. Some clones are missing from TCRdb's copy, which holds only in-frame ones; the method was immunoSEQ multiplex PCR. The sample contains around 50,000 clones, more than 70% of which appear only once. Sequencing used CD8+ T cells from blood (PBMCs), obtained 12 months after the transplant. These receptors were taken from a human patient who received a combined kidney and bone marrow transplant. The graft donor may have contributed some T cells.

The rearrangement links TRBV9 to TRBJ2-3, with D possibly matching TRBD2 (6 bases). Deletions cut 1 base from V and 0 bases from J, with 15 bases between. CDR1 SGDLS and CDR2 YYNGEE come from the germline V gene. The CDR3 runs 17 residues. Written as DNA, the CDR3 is TGTGCCAGCAGCGTACCCCTGGGGGGAGCGAGCACAGATACGCAGTATTTT. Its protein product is CASSVPLGGASTDTQYF.

The CDR3 coding sequence is TGCGCCAGCAGCCAAGATTTTGGGGCACTCGGAACGAACACTGAAGCTTTCTTT. It translates to CASSQDFGALGTNTEAFF. The chain carries TRBV4-1 and TRBJ1-1, with a possible D match to TRBD1 (5 bases). The CDR3 sequence is 18 residues long. The V end lost 0 bases, the J end lost 1 base, and 18 bases lay between the germline ends. The germline V gene has CDR1 MGHRA and CDR2 YSYEKL.

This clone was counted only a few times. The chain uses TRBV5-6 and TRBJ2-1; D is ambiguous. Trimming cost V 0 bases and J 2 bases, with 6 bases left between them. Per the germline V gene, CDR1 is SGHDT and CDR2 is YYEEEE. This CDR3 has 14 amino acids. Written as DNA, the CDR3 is TGTGCCAGCAGCTTGGACTTAGCCTACAATGAGCAGTTCTTC. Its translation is CASSLDLAYNEQFF.

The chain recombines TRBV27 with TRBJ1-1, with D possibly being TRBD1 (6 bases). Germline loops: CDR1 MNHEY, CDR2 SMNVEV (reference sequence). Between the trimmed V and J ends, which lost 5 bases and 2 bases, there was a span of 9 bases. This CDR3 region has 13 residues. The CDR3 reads CASSLGTNTEAFF. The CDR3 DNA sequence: TGTGCCAGCAGTCTAGGGACAAACACTGAAGCTTTCTTT.

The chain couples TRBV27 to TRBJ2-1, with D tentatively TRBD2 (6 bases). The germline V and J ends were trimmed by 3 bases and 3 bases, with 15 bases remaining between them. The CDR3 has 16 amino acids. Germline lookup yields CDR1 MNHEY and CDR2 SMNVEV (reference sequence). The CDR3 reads CASSFIGGSDYNEQFF. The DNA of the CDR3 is TGTGCCAGCAGTTTTATCGGGGGATCCGACTACAATGAGCAGTTCTTC.

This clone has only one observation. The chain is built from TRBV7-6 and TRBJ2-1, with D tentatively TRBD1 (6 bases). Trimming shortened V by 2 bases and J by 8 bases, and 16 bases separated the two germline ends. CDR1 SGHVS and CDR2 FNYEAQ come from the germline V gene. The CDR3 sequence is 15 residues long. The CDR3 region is CASSLRQGTWDEQFF. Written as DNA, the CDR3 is TGTGCCAGCAGCTTACGGCAGGGGACATGGGATGAGCAGTTCTTC.

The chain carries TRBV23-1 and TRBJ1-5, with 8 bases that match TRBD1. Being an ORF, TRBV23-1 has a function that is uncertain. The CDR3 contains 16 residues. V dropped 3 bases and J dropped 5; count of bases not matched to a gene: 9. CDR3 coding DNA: TGCGCCAGCAGTCAGAACAGGGGGACGACTTATCAGCCCCAGCATTTT. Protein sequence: CASSQNRGTTYQPQHF.

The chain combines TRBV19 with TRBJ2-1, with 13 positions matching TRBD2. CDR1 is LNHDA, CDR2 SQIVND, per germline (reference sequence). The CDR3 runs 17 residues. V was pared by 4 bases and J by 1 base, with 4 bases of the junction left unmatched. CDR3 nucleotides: TGTGCCAGTAGTACGACTAGCGGGGGGCATTCCTACAATGAGCAGTTCTTC. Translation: CASSTTSGGHSYNEQFF.

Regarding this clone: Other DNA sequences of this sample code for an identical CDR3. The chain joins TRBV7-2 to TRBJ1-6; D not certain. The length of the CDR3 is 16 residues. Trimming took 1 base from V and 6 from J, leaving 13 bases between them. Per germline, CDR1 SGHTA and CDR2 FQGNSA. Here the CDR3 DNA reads TGTGCCAGCAGCTTAGTGATCGTGGGCAGTAATTCACCCCTCCACTTT. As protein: CASSLVIVGSNSPLHF.

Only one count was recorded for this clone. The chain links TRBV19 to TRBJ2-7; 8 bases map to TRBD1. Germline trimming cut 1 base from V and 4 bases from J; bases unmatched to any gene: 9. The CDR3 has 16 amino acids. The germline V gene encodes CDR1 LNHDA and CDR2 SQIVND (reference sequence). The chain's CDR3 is CASSIASGGEGYEQYF. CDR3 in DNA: TGTGCCAGTAGTATAGCATCAGGGGGCGAGGGATACGAGCAGTACTTC.

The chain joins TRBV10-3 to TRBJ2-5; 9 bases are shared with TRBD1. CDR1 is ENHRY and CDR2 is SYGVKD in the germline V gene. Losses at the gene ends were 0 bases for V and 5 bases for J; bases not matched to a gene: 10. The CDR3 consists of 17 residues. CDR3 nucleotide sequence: TGTGCCATCAGTGAGTCTCCCGGGACAGGGATGCGGGAGACCCAGTACTTC. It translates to CAISESPGTGMRETQYF.

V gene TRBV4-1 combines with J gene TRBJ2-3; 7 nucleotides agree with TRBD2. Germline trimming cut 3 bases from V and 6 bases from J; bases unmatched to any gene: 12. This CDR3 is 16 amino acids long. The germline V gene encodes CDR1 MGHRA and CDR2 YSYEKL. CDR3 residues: CASSHPVTGAGDTQYF. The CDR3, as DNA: TGCGCCAGCAGCCATCCCGTAACGGGAGCGGGGGATACGCAGTATTTT.

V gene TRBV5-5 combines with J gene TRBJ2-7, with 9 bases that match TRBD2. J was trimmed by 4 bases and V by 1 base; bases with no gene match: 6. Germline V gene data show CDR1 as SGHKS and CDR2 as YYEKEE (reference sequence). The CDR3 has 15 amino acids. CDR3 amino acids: CASSLWLAGFYEQYF. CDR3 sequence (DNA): TGTGCCAGCAGCTTGTGGCTAGCGGGGTTTTACGAGCAGTACTTC.

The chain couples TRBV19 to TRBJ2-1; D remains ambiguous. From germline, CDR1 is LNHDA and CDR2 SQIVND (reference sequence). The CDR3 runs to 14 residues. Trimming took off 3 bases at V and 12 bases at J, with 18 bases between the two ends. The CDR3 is CASSIVRSESVQFF. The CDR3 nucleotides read TGTGCCAGTAGTATTGTCCGCTCGGAGAGCGTGCAGTTCTTC.

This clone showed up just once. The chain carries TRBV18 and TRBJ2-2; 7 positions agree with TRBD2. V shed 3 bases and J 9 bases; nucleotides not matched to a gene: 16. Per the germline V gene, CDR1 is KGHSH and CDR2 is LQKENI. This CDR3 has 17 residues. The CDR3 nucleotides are TGTGCCAGCTCACCTGATTACCTGGGACTAAAAGGAAGGGAGCTGTTTTTT. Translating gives CASSPDYLGLKGRELFF.

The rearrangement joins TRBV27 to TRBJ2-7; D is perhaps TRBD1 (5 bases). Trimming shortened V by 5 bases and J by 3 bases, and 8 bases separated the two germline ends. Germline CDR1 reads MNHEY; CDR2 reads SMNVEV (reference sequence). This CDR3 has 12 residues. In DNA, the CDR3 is TGTGCCAGCAGTGCTACAGGCTACGAGCAGTACTTC. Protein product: CASSATGYEQYF.

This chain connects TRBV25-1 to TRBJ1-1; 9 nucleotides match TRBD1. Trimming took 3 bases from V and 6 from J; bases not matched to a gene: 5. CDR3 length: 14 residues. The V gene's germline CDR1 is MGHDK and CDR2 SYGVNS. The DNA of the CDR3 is TGTGCCAGCAGTGAGTGGGGGACAGGGTCTGAAGCTTTCTTT. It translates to CASSEWGTGSEAFF.

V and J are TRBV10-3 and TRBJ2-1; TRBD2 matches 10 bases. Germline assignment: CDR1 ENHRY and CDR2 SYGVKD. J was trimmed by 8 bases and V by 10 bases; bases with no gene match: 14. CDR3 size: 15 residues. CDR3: CATRGLAGDPDEQFF. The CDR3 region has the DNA TGTGCCACCCGGGGGCTAGCGGGAGATCCGGATGAGCAGTTCTTC.

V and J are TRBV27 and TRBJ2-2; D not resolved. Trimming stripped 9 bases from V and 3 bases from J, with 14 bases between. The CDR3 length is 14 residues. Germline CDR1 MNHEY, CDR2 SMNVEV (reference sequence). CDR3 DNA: TGTGCCAGTACCAACCTAAGTCACACCGGGGAGCTGTTTTTT. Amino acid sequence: CASTNLSHTGELFF.

DNA for the CDR3: TGTGCCTGGAGTACACCCCCAGGCGGGGTTGGAAACACCATATATTTT. Translating it yields CAWSTPPGGVGNTIYF. The rearrangement uses TRBV30 and TRBJ1-3; D unclear. Trimming pared 2 bases from V and 3 bases from J, leaving 17 bases between. In germline, CDR1 is GTSNPN, CDR2 SVGIG (reference sequence). The CDR3 has 16 amino acids.

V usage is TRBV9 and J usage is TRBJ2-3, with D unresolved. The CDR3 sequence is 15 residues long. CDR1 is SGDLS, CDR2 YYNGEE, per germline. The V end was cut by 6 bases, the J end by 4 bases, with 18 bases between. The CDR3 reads CASTLVTAPADTQYF. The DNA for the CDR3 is TGTGCCAGCACCCTAGTGACCGCCCCTGCAGATACGCAGTATTTT.

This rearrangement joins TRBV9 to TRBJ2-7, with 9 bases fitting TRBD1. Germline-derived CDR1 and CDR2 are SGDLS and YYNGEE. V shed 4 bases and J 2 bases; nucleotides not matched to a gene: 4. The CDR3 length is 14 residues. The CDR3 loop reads CASSHRDRAYEQYF. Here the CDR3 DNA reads TGTGCCAGCAGCCACCGGGACAGGGCCTACGAGCAGTACTTC.

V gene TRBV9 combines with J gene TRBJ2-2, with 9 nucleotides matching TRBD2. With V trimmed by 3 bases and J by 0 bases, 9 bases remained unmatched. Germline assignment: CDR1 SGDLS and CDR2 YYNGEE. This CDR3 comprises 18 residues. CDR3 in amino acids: CASSAYPSGDANTGELFF. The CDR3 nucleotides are TGTGCCAGCAGCGCCTACCCTAGCGGGGACGCGAACACCGGGGAGCTGTTTTTT.

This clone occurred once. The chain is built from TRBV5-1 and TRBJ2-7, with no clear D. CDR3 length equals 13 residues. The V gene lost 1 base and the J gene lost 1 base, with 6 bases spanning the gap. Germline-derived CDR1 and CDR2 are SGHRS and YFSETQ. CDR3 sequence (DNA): TGCGCCAGCAGCTTGTTTCCATCCTACGAGCAGTACTTC. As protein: CASSLFPSYEQYF.

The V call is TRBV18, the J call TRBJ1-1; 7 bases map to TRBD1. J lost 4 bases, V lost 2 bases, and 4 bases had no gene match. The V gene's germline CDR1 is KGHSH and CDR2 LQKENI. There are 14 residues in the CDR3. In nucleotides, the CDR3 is TGTGCCAGCTCACCAGACAGGGCGGGCACTGAAGCTTTCTTT. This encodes CASSPDRAGTEAFF.

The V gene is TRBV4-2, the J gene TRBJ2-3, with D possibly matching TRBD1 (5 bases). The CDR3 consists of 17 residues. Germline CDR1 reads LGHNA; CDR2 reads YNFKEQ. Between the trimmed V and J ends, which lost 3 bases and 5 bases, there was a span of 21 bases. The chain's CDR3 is CASSHLDITSDQDTQYF. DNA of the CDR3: TGTGCCAGCAGCCACCTGGACATTACTTCGGACCAAGATACGCAGTATTTT.

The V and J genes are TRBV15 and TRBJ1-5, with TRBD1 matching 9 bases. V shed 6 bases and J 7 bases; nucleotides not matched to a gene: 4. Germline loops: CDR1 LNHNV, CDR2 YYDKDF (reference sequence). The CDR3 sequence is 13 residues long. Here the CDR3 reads CATRDRGRQPQHF. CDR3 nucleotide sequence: TGTGCCACCAGGGACAGGGGTCGACAGCCCCAGCATTTT. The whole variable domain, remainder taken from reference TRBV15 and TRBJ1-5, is DAMVIQNPRYQVTQFGKPVTLSCSQTLNHNVMYWYQQKSSQAPKLLFHYYDKDFNNEADTPDNFQSRRPNTSFCFLDIRSPGLGDTAMYLCATRDRGRQPQHFGDGTRLSIL.

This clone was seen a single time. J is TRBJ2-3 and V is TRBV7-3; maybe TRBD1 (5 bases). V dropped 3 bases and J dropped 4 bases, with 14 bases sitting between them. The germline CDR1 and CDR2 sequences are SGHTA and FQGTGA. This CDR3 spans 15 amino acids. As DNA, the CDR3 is TGTGCCAGCAGCTTTGGGTGGGGCGGCGCAGATACGCAGTATTTT. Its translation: CASSFGWGGADTQYF.

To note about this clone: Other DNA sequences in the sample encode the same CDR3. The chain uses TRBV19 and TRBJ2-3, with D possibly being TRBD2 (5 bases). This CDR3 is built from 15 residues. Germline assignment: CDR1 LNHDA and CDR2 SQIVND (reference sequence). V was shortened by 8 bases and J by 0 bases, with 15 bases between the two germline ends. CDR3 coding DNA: TGTGCCAGTTCCCCTAGCCTCACTAGCACAGATACGCAGTATTTT. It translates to CASSPSLTSTDTQYF.

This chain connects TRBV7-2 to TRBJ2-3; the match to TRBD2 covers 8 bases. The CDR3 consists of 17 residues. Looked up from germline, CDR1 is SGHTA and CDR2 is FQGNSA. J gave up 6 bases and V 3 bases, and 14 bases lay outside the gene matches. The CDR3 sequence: CASSFRLAGPIVDTQYF. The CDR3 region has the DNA TGTGCCAGCAGCTTCCGATTAGCGGGGCCTATCGTCGATACGCAGTATTTT.

This chain's CDR3 is CASSLGLNTGELFF. For the CDR3, the DNA is TGTGCCAGCAGCTTAGGGCTGAACACCGGGGAGCTGTTTTTT. The chain links TRBV7-9 to TRBJ2-2; D is uncertain. The germline V gene has CDR1 SEHNR and CDR2 FQNEAQ (reference sequence). CDR3 size: 14 residues. Between the trimmed V and J ends, which lost 1 base and 1 base, there was a span of 4 bases.

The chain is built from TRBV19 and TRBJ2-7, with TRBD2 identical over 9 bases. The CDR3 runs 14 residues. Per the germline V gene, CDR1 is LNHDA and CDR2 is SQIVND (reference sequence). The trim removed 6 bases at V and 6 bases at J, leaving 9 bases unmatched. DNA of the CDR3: TGTGCCAGTAGGGCCTCTAGCGGGATGGGCGAGCAGTACTTC. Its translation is CASRASSGMGEQYF.